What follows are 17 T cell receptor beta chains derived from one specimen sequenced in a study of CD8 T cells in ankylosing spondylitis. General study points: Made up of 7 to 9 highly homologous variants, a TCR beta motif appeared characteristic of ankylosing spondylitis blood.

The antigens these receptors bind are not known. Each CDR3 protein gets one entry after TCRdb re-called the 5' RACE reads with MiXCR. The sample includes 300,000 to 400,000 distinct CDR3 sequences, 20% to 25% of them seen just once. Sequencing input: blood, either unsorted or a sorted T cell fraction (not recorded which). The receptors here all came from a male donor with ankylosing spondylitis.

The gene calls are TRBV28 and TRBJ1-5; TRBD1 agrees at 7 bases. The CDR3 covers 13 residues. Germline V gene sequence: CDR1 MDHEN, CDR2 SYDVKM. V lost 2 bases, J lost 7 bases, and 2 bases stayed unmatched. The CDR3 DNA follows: TGTGCCAGCAGTTTAGAGGGACAGCAGCCCCAGCATTTT. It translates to CASSLEGQQPQHF.

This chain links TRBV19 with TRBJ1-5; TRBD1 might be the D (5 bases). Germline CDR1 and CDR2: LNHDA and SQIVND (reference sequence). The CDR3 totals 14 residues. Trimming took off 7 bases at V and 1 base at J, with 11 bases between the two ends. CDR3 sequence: CASMTGVSNQPQHF. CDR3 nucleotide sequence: TGTGCCAGTATGACGGGGGTAAGCAATCAGCCCCAGCATTTT.

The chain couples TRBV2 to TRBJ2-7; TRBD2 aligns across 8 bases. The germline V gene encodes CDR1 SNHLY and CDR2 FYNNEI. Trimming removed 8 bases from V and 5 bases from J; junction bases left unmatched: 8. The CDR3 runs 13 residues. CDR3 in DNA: TGTGCCAGCGGGGGCGGGAGGAGGGACGAGCAGTACTTC. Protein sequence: CASGGGRRDEQYF.

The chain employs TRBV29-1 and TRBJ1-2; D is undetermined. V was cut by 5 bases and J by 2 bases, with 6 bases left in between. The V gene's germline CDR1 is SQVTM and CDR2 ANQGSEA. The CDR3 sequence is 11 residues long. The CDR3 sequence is CSVYQNYGYTF. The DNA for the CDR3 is TGCAGCGTTTACCAGAACTATGGCTACACCTTC.

CDR3 region: CASSGLGAPFYEQYF. The CDR3 DNA is TGTGCCAGCAGCGGATTGGGGGCCCCCTTCTACGAGCAGTACTTC. The chain combines TRBV2 with TRBJ2-7; TRBD1 is a possible D gene (6 bases). Germline lookup yields CDR1 SNHLY and CDR2 FYNNEI. Trimming took 6 bases from V and 3 from J, leaving 18 bases between them. The CDR3 sequence is 15 residues long.

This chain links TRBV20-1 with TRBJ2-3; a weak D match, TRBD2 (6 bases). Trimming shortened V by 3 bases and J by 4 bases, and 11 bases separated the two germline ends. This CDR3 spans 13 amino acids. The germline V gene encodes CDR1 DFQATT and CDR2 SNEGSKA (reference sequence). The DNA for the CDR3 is TGCAGTGCTAGGGTAGGAGGGCCAGATACGCAGTATTTT. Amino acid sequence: CSARVGGPDTQYF.

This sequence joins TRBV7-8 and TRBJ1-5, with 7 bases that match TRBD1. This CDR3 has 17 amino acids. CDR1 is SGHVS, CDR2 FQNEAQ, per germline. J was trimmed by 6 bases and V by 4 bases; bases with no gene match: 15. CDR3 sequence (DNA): TGTGCCAGCAGCTCCGAAATAGGACAGGCGTCAGGTCAGCCCCAGCATTTT. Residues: CASSSEIGQASGQPQHF.

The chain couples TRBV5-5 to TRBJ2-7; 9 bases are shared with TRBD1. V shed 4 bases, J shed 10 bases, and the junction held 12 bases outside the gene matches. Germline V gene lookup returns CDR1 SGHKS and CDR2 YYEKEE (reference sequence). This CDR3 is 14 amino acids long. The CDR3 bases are TGTGCCAGCAGCCGGGGTCCGGGACAGGGTGAACAGTACTTC. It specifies CASSRGPGQGEQYF.

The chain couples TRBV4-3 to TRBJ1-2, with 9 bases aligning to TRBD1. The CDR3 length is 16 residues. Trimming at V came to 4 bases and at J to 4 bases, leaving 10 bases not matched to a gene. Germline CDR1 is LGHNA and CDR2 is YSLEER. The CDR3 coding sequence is TGCGCCAGCAGCCCGCGGTGGGACAGGGAGTTCTATGGCTACACCTTC. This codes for CASSPRWDREFYGYTF.

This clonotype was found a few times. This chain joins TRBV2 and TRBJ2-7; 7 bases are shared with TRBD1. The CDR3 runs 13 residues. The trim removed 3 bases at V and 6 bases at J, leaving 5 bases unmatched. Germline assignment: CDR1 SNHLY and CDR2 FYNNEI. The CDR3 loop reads CASSDTGVGEQYF. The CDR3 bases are TGTGCCAGCAGTGATACAGGGGTGGGCGAGCAGTACTTC. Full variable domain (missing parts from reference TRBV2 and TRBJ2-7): EPEVTQTPSHQVTQMGQEVILRCVPISNHLYFYWYRQILGQKVEFLVSFYNNEISEKSEIFDDQFSVERPDGSNFTLKIRSTKLEDSAMYFCASSDTGVGEQYFGPGTRLTVT.

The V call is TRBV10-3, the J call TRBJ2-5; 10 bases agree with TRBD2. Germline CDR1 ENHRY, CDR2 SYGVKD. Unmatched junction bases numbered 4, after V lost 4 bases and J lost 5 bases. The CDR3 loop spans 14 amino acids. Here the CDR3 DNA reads TGTGCCATCAGTGGGGCTAGCGGGAGCGAGACCCAGTACTTC. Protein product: CAISGASGSETQYF.

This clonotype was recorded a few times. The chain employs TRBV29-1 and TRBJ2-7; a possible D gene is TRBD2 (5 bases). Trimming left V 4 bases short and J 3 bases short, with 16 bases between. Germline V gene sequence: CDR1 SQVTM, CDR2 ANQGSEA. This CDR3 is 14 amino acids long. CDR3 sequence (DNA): TGCAGCGTTGGAGGATTGACGGGAAGCTACGAGCAGTACTTC. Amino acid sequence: CSVGGLTGSYEQYF.

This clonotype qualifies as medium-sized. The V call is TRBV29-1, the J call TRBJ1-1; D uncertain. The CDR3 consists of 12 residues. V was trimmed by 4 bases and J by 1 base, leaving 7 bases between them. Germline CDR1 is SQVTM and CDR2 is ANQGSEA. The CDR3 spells CSVAQTNTEAFF. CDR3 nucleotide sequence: TGCAGCGTTGCCCAGACGAACACTGAAGCTTTCTTT.

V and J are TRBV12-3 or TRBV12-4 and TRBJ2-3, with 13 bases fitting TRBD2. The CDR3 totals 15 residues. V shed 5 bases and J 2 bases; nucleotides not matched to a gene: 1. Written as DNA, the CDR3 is TGTGCCAGCAGTGGACTAGCGGGAGCCACAGATACGCAGTATTTT. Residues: CASSGLAGATDTQYF.

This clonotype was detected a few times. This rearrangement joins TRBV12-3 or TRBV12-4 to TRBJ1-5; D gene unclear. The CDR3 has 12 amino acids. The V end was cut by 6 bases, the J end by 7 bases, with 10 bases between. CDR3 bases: TGTGCCAGCAGCCTATGGAAGCAGCCCCAGCATTTT. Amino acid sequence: CASSLWKQPQHF.

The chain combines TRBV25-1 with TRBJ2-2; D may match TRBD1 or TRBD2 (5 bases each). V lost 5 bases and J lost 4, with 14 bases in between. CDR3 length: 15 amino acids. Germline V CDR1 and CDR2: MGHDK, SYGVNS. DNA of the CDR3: TGTGCCAGCAGTTGGGCGCTGAGGGGCACCGGGGAGCTGTTTTTT. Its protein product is CASSWALRGTGELFF.

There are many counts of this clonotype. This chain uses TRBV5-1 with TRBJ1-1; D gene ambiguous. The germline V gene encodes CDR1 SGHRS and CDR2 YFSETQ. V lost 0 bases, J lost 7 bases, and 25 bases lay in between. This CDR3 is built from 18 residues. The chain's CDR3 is CASSLGHLPLKDAVEAFF. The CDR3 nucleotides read TGCGCCAGCAGCTTGGGACACCTACCCCTAAAGGATGCTGTTGAAGCTTTCTTT.